This T cell receptor beta chain was recovered during a study of Ad26.COV2.S vaccination and SARS-CoV-2 variants. Treatment noted: 15 to 20 received Ad26.COV2.S at low or high dose, single or two shots; roughly 5 received placebo; per-sample allocation not given. After the first vaccine or placebo injection, samples were drawn on day 63. The germline CDR1 and CDR2 sequences are KGHSH and LQKENI. The J segment lost 0 bases and the V segment lost 3 bases, leaving 7 bases of the junction unmatched. The CDR3 sequence is 18 residues long. Libraries were prepared by immunoSEQ multiplex PCR; TCRdb keeps only in-frame clonotypes and omits some of them. Found here are some 340,000 clones, just under 85% of them singletons; the top ten hold approximately 2.2%.

This TCR was sampled from a person aged 18-65 years who received the Ad26.COV2.S COVID-19 vaccine or a placebo. The V and J genes are TRBV18 and TRBJ1-6, with 8 bases matching TRBD1. Sequences were derived from peripheral blood, sampled in a trial of Ad26.COV2.S vaccine versus placebo. CDR3 region: CASSPTGQGSSYNSPLHF. The CDR3 DNA follows: TGTGCCAGCTCACCGACCGGACAGGGTAGCTCCTATAATTCACCCCTCCACTTT.